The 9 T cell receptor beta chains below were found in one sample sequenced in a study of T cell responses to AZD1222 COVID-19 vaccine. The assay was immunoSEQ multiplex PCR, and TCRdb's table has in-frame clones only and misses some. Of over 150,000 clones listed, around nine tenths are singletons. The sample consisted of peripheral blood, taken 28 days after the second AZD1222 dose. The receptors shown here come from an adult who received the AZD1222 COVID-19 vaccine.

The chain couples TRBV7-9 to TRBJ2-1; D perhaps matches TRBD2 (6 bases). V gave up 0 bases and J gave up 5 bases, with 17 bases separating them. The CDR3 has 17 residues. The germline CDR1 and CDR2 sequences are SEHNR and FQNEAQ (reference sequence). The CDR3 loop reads CASSLAAGGFPDNEQFF. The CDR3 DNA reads TGTGCCAGCAGCTTAGCGGCCGGAGGGTTCCCTGACAATGAGCAGTTCTTC.

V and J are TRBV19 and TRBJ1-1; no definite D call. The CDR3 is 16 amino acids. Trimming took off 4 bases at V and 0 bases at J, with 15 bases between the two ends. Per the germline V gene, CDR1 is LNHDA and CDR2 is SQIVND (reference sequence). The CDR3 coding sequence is TGTGCCAGTAGTACCGTTCGAGGGAAAATGAACACTGAAGCTTTCTTT. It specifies CASSTVRGKMNTEAFF.

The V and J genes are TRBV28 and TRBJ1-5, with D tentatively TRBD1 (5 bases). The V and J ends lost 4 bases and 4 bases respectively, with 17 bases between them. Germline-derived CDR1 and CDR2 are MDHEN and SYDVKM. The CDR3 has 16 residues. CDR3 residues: CASSSLSGGRNQPQHF. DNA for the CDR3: TGTGCCAGCAGTTCCCTAAGTGGGGGGAGAAATCAGCCCCAGCATTTT.

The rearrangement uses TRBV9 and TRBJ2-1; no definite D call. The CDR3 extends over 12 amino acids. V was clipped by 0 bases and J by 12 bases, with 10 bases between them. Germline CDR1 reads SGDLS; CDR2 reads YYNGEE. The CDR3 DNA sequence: TGTGCCAGCAGCGTAGTGCCTAACCGGCAGTTCTTC. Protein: CASSVVPNRQFF.

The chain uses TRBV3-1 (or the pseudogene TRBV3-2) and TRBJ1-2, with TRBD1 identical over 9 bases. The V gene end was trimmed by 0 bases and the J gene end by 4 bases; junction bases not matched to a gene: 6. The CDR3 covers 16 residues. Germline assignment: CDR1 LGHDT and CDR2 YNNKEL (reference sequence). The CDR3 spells CASSQDRTGVGYGYTF. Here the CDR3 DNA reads TGTGCCAGCAGCCAAGATAGGACAGGGGTGGGCTATGGCTACACCTTC.

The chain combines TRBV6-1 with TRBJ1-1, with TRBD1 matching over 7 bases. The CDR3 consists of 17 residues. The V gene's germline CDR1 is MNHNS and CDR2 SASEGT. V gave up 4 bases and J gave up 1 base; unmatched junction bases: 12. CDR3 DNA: TGTGCCAGCAGTGTGAACCCTAGGGGGCCGGGGAACACTGAAGCTTTCTTT. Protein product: CASSVNPRGPGNTEAFF.

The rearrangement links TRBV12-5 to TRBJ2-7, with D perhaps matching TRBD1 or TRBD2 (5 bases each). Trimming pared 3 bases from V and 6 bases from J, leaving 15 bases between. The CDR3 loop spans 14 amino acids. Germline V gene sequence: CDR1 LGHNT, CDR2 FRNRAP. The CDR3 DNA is TGTGCTAGTGGTTTTCCAAAAGAGGGGCTCGAGCAGTACTTC. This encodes CASGFPKEGLEQYF.

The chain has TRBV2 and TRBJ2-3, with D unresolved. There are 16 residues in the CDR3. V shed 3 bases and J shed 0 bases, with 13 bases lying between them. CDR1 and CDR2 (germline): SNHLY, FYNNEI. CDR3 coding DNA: TGTGCCAGCAGTGACCCCTGGGTCACTAGCACAGATACGCAGTATTTT. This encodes CASSDPWVTSTDTQYF.

The CDR3 DNA sequence: TGTGCCAGCGGAAAACTCGGACAGATAAATCAGCCCCAGCATTTT. It specifies CASGKLGQINQPQHF. The V gene is TRBV19, the J gene TRBJ1-5; a weak D match, TRBD1 (6 bases). With 9 bases removed from V and 4 bases from J, the gap between germline ends came to 19 bases. Per germline, CDR1 LNHDA and CDR2 SQIVND (reference sequence). This CDR3 comprises 15 residues.